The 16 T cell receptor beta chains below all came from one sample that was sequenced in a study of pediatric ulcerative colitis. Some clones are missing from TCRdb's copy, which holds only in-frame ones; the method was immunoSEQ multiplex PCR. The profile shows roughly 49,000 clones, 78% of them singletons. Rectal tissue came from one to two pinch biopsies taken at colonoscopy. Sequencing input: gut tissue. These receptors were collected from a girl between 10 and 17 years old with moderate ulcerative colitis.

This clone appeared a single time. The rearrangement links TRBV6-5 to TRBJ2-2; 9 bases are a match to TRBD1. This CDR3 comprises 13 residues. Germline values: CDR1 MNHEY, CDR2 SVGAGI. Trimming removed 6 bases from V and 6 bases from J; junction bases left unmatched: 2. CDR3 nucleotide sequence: TGTGCCAGCAGACAGGGGGCCCCCGGGGAGCTGTTTTTT. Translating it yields CASRQGAPGELFF.

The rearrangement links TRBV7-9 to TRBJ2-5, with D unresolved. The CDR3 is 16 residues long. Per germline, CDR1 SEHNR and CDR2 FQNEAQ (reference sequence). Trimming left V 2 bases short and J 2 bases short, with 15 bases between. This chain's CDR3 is CASSLKVVHHQETQYF. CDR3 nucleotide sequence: TGTGCCAGCAGCTTAAAGGTAGTACATCATCAAGAGACCCAGTACTTC.

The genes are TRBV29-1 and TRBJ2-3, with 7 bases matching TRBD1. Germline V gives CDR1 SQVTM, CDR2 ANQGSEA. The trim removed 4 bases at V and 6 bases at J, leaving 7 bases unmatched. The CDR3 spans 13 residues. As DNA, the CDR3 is TGCAGCGTTGCGTACGGGACAGCGGATACGCAGTATTTT. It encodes CSVAYGTADTQYF.

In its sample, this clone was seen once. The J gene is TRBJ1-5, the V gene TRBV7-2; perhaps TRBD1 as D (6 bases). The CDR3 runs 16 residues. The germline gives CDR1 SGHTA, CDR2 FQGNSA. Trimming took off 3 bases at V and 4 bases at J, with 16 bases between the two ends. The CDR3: CASSLITGMRNQPQHF. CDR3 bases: TGTGCCAGCAGCTTGATAACAGGGATGCGAAATCAGCCCCAGCATTTT.

The CDR3 DNA reads TGTGCCATCAGTGAGTACAATCCAGCGGCTAACAATGAGCAGTTCTTC. Its translation: CAISEYNPAANNEQFF. The chain employs TRBV10-3 and TRBJ2-1; D perhaps matches TRBD2 (5 bases). V was trimmed by 1 base and J by 5 bases, leaving 15 bases between them. Germline CDR1 is ENHRY and CDR2 is SYGVKD. The CDR3 is 16 amino acids.

The CDR3 protein is CASSPGTGNPYEQYF. CDR3 DNA: TGTGCCAGCAGCCCCGGAACAGGGAATCCCTACGAGCAGTACTTC. The chain carries TRBV7-9 and TRBJ2-7, with D perhaps matching TRBD1 (6 bases). Trimming cost V 5 bases and J 2 bases, with 16 bases left between them. Germline V CDR1 and CDR2: SEHNR, FQNEAQ (reference sequence). The CDR3 consists of 15 residues.

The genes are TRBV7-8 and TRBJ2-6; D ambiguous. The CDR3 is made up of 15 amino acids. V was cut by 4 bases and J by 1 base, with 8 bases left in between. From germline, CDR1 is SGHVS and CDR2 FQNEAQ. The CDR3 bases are TGTGCCAGCAGCTCCCAGGAGTCTGGGGCCAACGTCCTGACTTTC. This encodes CASSSQESGANVLTF.

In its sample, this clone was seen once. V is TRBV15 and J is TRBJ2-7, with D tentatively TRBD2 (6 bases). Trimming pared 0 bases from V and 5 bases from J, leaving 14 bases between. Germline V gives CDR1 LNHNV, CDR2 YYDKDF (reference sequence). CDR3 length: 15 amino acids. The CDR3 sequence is CATSRDQRASHEQYF. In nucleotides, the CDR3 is TGTGCCACCAGCAGAGATCAGCGGGCCTCGCACGAGCAGTACTTC.

This CDR3 reads CASSLSYEETQYF. The CDR3 DNA reads as TGTGCCAGCAGTTTATCATACGAGGAGACCCAGTACTTC. The V gene is TRBV27, the J gene TRBJ2-5; no firm D call. The germline gives CDR1 MNHEY, CDR2 SMNVEV (reference sequence). V shed 0 bases and J shed 5 bases, with 7 bases lying between them. The CDR3 is 13 residues long.

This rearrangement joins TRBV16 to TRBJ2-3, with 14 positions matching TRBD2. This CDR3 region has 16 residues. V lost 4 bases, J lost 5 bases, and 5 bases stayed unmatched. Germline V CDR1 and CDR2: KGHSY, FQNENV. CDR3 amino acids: CASSRGLAGAGDTQYF. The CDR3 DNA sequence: TGTGCCAGCAGCCGGGGACTAGCGGGAGCAGGAGATACGCAGTATTTT. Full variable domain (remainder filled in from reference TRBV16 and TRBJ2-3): GEEVAQTPKHLVRGEGQKAKLYCAPIKGHSYVFWYQQVLKNEFKFLISFQNENVFDETGMPKERFSAKCLPNSPCSLEIQATKLEDSAVYFCASSRGLAGAGDTQYFGPGTRLTVL.

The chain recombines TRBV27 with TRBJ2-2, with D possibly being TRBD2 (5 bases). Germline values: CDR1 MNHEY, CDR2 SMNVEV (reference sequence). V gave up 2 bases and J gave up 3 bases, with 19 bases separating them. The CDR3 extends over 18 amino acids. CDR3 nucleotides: TGTGCCAGCAGTTTAGTGCTAGCCCCCCTTGAGGACACCGGGGAGCTGTTTTTT. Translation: CASSLVLAPLEDTGELFF.

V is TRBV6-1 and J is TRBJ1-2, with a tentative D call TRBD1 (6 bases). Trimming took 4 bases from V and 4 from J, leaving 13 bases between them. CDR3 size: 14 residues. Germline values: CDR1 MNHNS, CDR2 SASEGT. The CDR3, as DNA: TGTGCCAGCAGTGGTCTCCGGGACATCTATGGCTACACCTTC. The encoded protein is CASSGLRDIYGYTF.

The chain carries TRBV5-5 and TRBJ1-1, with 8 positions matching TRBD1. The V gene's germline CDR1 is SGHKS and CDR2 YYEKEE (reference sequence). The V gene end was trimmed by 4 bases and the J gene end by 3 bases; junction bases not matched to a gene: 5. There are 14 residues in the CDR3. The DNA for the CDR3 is TGTGCCAGCAGCACTCGACAGGGGCACACTGAAGCTTTCTTT. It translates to CASSTRQGHTEAFF.

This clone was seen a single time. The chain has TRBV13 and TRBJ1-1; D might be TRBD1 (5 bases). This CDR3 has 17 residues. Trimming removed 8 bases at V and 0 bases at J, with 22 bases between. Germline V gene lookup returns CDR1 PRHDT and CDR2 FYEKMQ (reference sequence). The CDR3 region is CASAKLTVRSMNTEAFF. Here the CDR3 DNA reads TGTGCCAGCGCTAAACTGACAGTTAGGTCCATGAACACTGAAGCTTTCTTT. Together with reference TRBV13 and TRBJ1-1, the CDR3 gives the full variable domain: AAGVIQSPRHLIKEKRETATLKCYPIPRHDTVYWYQQGPGQDPQFLISFYEKMQSDKGSIPDRFSAQQFSDYHSELNMSSLELGDSALYFCASAKLTVRSMNTEAFFGQGTRLTVV.

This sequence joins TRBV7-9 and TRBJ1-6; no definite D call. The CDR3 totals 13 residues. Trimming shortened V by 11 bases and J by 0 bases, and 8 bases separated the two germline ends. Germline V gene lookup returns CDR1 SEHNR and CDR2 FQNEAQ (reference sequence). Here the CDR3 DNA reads TGTGCCTCCCAGAGCTCCTATAATTCACCCCTCCACTTT. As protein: CASQSSYNSPLHF.

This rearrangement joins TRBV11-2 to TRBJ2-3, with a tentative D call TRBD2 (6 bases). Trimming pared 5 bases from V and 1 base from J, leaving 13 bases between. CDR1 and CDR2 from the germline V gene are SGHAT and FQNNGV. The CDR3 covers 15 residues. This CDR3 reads CASSPGLRRTDTQYF. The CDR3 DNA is TGTGCCAGCAGCCCGGGACTGCGGCGCACAGATACGCAGTATTTT. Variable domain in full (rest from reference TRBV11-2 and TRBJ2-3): EAGVAQSPRYKIIEKRQSVAFWCNPISGHATLYWYQQILGQGPKLLIQFQNNGVVDDSQLPKDRFSAERLKGVDSTLKIQPAKLEDSAVYLCASSPGLRRTDTQYFGPGTRLTVL.